This TCR beta chain was recorded in a study of T cells after yellow fever vaccination. Study information: Fractions containing few cells were prepared with SMART-Seq v4 Ultra Low Input. Findings and caveats of the study: Overlap between CD4 and CD8 compartments was detected for a small share of clonotypes. Primary-vaccination clones mostly resurfaced post-booster (roughly 97% CD4, approximately 87% CD8).

Universal primer sites and UMIs were introduced during 5'RACE template-switching synthesis of TCR cDNA. A single record per CDR3 protein comes from TCRdb applying MiXCR to the 5' RACE reads. The profile shows nearly 45,000 distinct CDR3 sequences, roughly 7% of them singletons. Germline V gene data show CDR1 as SGHAT and CDR2 as FQNNGV. Between the trimmed V and J ends, which lost 2 bases and 3 bases, there was a span of 11 bases. This CDR3 is built from 15 residues. This clonotype occurred many times. The chain couples TRBV11-2 to TRBJ2-1; no definite D call. The specimen was CD8+ T cells not binding an NS4B(214-222) dextramer, sorted from PBMCs, collected 45 days after the yellow fever booster vaccination. The sequence derives from a man aged 25-40 years who received the YFV17D yellow fever vaccine. CDR3 DNA: TGTGCCAGCAGCTTAAGCGCGTATAGCTACAATGAGCAGTTCTTC. Amino acids: CASSLSAYSYNEQFF.